One T cell receptor beta chain is described in this entry. This sample was taken from a study of blood T cell repertoires in COVID-19. Study in general: T cells, B-cell-depleted T cells, or PBMCs supplied cDNA or gDNA.

Original analysis: Reference gene primer amplification gave estimated nucleated cell counts. TCRdb's table, derived via immunoSEQ multiplex PCR, lists solely in-frame clones and lacks some. That table supplies the V and J calls and clone size; D and trimming were determined from the DNA. Here the sample spans 250,000 to 350,000 clones, 87% being singletons. Germline V gives CDR1 SGHRS, CDR2 YFSETQ. V was cut by 0 bases and J by 0 bases, with 12 bases left in between. CDR3 size: 16 residues. The rearrangement links TRBV5-1 to TRBJ1-1, with D unresolved. The clonotype was recovered from a man in his late teens or twenties with active or convalescent COVID-19. The material sequenced was peripheral blood. The CDR3 bases are TGCGCCAGCAGCTTGGCCCGCGGCCCACTGAACACTGAAGCTTTCTTT. Translating it yields CASSLARGPLNTEAFF.